The 19 T cell receptor beta chains in this list originate from one sample, sequenced in a study of blood T cell repertoires in COVID-19. Assay used: immunoSEQ multiplex PCR; TCRdb lists only in-frame clones, some missing. The profile shows some 110,000 clones, over 80% of them singletons. The sequencing input was PBMCs or T cells enriched from blood (not recorded which). Receptor source: a woman in her twenties or thirties who had recovered from COVID-19.

The chain links TRBV7-9 to TRBJ1-4; TRBD1 is a possible D gene (5 bases). The germline gives CDR1 SEHNR, CDR2 FQNEAQ (reference sequence). Trimming left V 5 bases short and J 10 bases short, with 23 bases between. The CDR3 sequence is 16 residues long. The CDR3 spells CASSGTLAGKRGKLFF. The CDR3 DNA reads TGTGCCAGCAGCGGAACCCTCGCAGGGAAAAGAGGAAAACTGTTTTTT. Full variable domain (remainder filled in from reference TRBV7-9 and TRBJ1-4): DTGVSQNPRHKITKRGQNVTFRCDPISEHNRLYWYRQTLGQGPEFLTYFQNEAQLEKSRLLSDRFSAERPKGSFSTLEIQRTEQGDSAMYLCASSGTLAGKRGKLFFGSGTQLSVL.

This clone was counted a few times. The chain has TRBV4-1 and TRBJ1-5, with D tentatively TRBD1 (5 bases). V lost 0 bases and J 2 bases, leaving 8 bases between the germline ends. This CDR3 region has 15 residues. Germline V gives CDR1 MGHRA, CDR2 YSYEKL. The chain's CDR3 is CASSQELQGNQPQHF. DNA for the CDR3: TGCGCCAGCAGCCAAGAGCTACAGGGCAATCAGCCCCAGCATTTT.

This clone was seen more than once but under ten times. V is TRBV14 and J is TRBJ2-1; TRBD2 aligns across 8 bases. J was trimmed by 5 bases and V by 4 bases; bases with no gene match: 10. CDR3 length: 16 residues. Germline V gives CDR1 SGHDN, CDR2 FVKESK. The CDR3 region is CASSRSSGREDNEQFF. DNA of the CDR3: TGTGCCAGCAGCCGCAGCAGCGGGAGAGAAGACAATGAGCAGTTCTTC. Supplemented by reference TRBV14 and TRBJ2-1, the full variable domain reads EAGVTQFPSHSVIEKGQTVTLRCDPISGHDNLYWYRRVMGKEIKFLLHFVKESKQDESGMPNNRFLAERTGGTYSTLKVQPAELEDSGVYFCASSRSSGREDNEQFFGPGTRLTVL.

This CDR3 is CASSPGTSNEKLFF. CDR3 in DNA: TGCGCCAGCAGCCCCGGGACTTCCAATGAAAAACTGTTTTTT. The chain has TRBV5-1 and TRBJ1-4, with a possible D match to TRBD1 (5 bases). The germline V gene has CDR1 SGHRS and CDR2 YFSETQ. This CDR3 has 14 amino acids. V gave up 4 bases and J gave up 5 bases, with 12 bases separating them.

V is TRBV7-2 and J is TRBJ2-5; D might be TRBD2 (6 bases). CDR3 length: 15 residues. Trimming cost V 3 bases and J 5 bases, with 16 bases left between them. Germline V gives CDR1 SGHTA, CDR2 FQGNSA. CDR3 region: CASSFGWRGGETQYF. The CDR3 nucleotides read TGTGCCAGCAGCTTTGGTTGGAGGGGTGGGGAGACCCAGTACTTC.

This chain uses TRBV9 with TRBJ2-5; D gene unclear. The CDR3 has 14 residues. Germline CDR1 reads SGDLS; CDR2 reads YYNGEE. Deletions cut 0 bases from V and 4 bases from J, with 10 bases between. The CDR3 nucleotides read TGTGCCAGCAGCGTAGGGCTTGGGCGAGAGACCCAGTACTTC. This sequence encodes CASSVGLGRETQYF.

The CDR3 is CASSLGGRGRDTQYF. CDR3 coding DNA: TGTGCCAGCAGCTTAGGGGGCAGGGGAAGGGATACGCAGTATTTT. The chain is built from TRBV7-9 and TRBJ2-3, with a possible D match to TRBD1 (6 bases). Trimming took off 1 base at V and 6 bases at J, with 14 bases between the two ends. The CDR3 covers 15 residues. Looked up from germline, CDR1 is SEHNR and CDR2 is FQNEAQ (reference sequence).

This chain joins TRBV28 and TRBJ1-5, with a tentative D call TRBD1 (5 bases). The V and J ends lost 7 bases and 0 bases respectively, with 13 bases between them. The CDR3 loop spans 15 amino acids. Germline V gene lookup returns CDR1 MDHEN and CDR2 SYDVKM. CDR3 nucleotides: TGTGCCAGCATTATAAGGGGCTATAGCAATCAGCCCCAGCATTTT. This encodes CASIIRGYSNQPQHF.

The J gene is TRBJ1-2, the V gene TRBV18; TRBD1 agrees at 7 bases. The junction had 12 bases not matched to a gene; V was cut back by 1 base and J by 7 bases. Germline assignment: CDR1 KGHSH and CDR2 LQKENI. The CDR3 is made up of 16 amino acids. CDR3 residues: CASSPRQGGTLGGYTF. CDR3 DNA sequence: TGTGCCAGCTCACCACGACAGGGAGGTACCCTGGGTGGCTACACCTTC. The variable domain in full, completed from reference TRBV18 and TRBJ1-2, reads NAGVMQNPRHLVRRRGQEARLRCSPMKGHSHVYWYRQLPEEGLKFMVYLQKENIIDESGMPKERFSAEFPKEGPSILRIQQVVRGDSAAYFCASSPRQGGTLGGYTFGSGTRLTVV.

This clone was detected only once. One junction end does not reproduce the germline sequence, and a read error may be involved. The V call is TRBV7-7, the J call TRBJ2-5, with D perhaps TRBD2 (6 bases). In germline, CDR1 is SSHAT, CDR2 FNYEAQ (reference sequence). CDR3 length: 13 residues. CDR3 amino acids: CASSLGLAETQYF. In DNA form, the CDR3 reads TGTGCTAGCAGCTTAGGGCTAGCGGAGACCCAGTACTTC. Filled out from reference TRBV7-7 and TRBJ2-5, the complete variable domain reads GAGVSQSPRYKVTKRGQDVTLRCDPISSHATLYWYQQALGQGPEFLTYFNYEAQPDKSGLPSDRFSAERPEGSISTLTIQRTEQRDSAMYRCASSLGLAETQYFGPGTRLLVL.

This chain joins TRBV2 and TRBJ2-7, with D unresolved. Germline V lookup: CDR1 SNHLY, CDR2 FYNNEI. CDR3 length: 14 amino acids. V shed 5 bases and J shed 0 bases, with 11 bases lying between them. The CDR3 spells CASSKGSFSYEQYF. The CDR3 DNA reads as TGTGCCAGCAGTAAAGGCAGTTTCTCCTACGAGCAGTACTTC. Looking up the rest from reference TRBV2 and TRBJ2-7 gives the full variable domain: EPEVTQTPSHQVTQMGQEVILRCVPISNHLYFYWYRQILGQKVEFLVSFYNNEISEKSEIFDDQFSVERPDGSNFTLKIRSTKLEDSAMYFCASSKGSFSYEQYFGPGTRLTVT.

This clone has a single count. This chain joins TRBV7-2 and TRBJ2-1; the D gene is possibly TRBD1 (6 bases). Trimming removed 5 bases at V and 9 bases at J, with 17 bases between. Looked up from germline, CDR1 is SGHTA and CDR2 is FQGNSA. This CDR3 has 14 residues. The CDR3 region is CASSGRAQGGEQFF. The CDR3 DNA sequence: TGTGCCAGCAGCGGGCGAGCACAGGGCGGTGAGCAGTTCTTC.

This sequence joins TRBV27 and TRBJ1-2; 8 bases agree with TRBD1. Germline CDR1 reads MNHEY; CDR2 reads SMNVEV (reference sequence). The trim removed 4 bases at V and 1 base at J, leaving 2 bases unmatched. This CDR3 is 14 amino acids long. CDR3 amino acids: CASSYRGVNYGYTF. CDR3 in DNA: TGTGCCAGCAGTTACAGGGGGGTTAACTATGGCTACACCTTC.

The chain uses TRBV6-2 or TRBV6-3 and TRBJ2-3; 8 nucleotides agree with TRBD1. The germline CDR1 and CDR2 sequences are MNHEY and SVGEGT. The CDR3 extends over 16 amino acids. Germline trimming cut 2 bases from V and 5 bases from J; bases unmatched to any gene: 9. Here the CDR3 DNA reads TGTGCCAGCAGTTACGTGTGGACAGGGTATCAAGATACGCAGTATTTT. Amino acids: CASSYVWTGYQDTQYF.

The J gene is TRBJ1-1, the V gene TRBV7-9, with D possibly matching TRBD1 (5 bases). Germline lookup yields CDR1 SEHNR and CDR2 FQNEAQ (reference sequence). The CDR3 runs 14 residues. V was pared by 0 bases and J by 4 bases, with 9 bases between. The CDR3 region is CASSLAGGSTEAFF. CDR3 coding DNA: TGTGCCAGCAGCTTAGCGGGGGGGTCCACTGAAGCTTTCTTT. Full variable domain (rest looked up from reference TRBV7-9 and TRBJ1-1): DTGVSQNPRHKITKRGQNVTFRCDPISEHNRLYWYRQTLGQGPEFLTYFQNEAQLEKSRLLSDRFSAERPKGSFSTLEIQRTEQGDSAMYLCASSLAGGSTEAFFGQGTRLTVV.

The rearrangement uses TRBV6-5 and TRBJ1-1; weak D call: TRBD1 (5 bases). V was shortened by 9 bases and J by 0 bases, with 14 bases between the two germline ends. This CDR3 spans 14 amino acids. In germline, CDR1 is MNHEY, CDR2 SVGAGI. The CDR3 here is CASGPGRMNTEAFF. The CDR3 DNA follows: TGTGCCAGTGGTCCAGGGAGGATGAACACTGAAGCTTTCTTT.

The CDR3 nucleotides read TGTGCCAGCAGCGTATTTCTAGCGGGATCGGATGAGCAGTTCTTC. This translates into CASSVFLAGSDEQFF. This chain uses TRBV9 with TRBJ2-1; 9 bases line up with TRBD2. The CDR3 length is 15 residues. Germline V gene lookup returns CDR1 SGDLS and CDR2 YYNGEE. J gave up 8 bases and V 1 base, and 7 bases lay outside the gene matches. Full variable domain (remainder filled in from reference TRBV9 and TRBJ2-1): DSGVTQTPKHLITATGQRVTLRCSPRSGDLSVYWYQQSLDQGLQFLIQYYNGEERAKGNILERFSAQQFPDLHSELNLSSLELGDSALYFCASSVFLAGSDEQFFGPGTRLTVL.

The gene calls are TRBV7-2 and TRBJ2-1; 11 bases fit TRBD2. V was clipped by 2 bases and J by 8 bases; unmatched bases: 5. The CDR3 covers 15 residues. CDR1 and CDR2 from the germline V gene are SGHTA and FQGNSA. The CDR3 loop is CASSLSTSGSYEQFF. The CDR3 bases are TGTGCCAGCAGCTTATCTACTAGCGGGAGCTATGAGCAGTTCTTC.

This chain joins TRBV19 and TRBJ1-4, with a tentative D call TRBD1 (6 bases). Germline V lookup: CDR1 LNHDA, CDR2 SQIVND (reference sequence). Trimming removed 7 bases from V and 7 bases from J, with 13 bases in between. The CDR3 consists of 13 residues. The DNA of the CDR3 is TGTGCCAGTACGGGGGGCTCGGGTGAAAAACTGTTTTTT. It yields the protein CASTGGSGEKLFF.